The 14 T cell receptor beta chains below all came from one sample that was sequenced in a study of memory CD4+ T cells and cytomegalovirus serostatus. Single viable CD3+CD4+CD8-CD45RO+ cells were sorted as the memory CD4+ T cells. Using immunoSEQ multiplex PCR, the repertoire was profiled, and TCRdb retains in-frame clones only, with some absent. Of some 87,000 clones listed, 75% to 85% are singletons. The sequenced sample consisted of memory CD4+ T cells from blood. Every receptor here comes from an adult in good health and CMV-seropositive.

The rearrangement joins TRBV11-1 to TRBJ2-5, with D possibly TRBD2 on 6 matching bases. CDR1 is SGHAT and CDR2 is FQDESV in the germline V gene (reference sequence). The CDR3 contains 15 residues. Trimming left V 1 base short and J 4 bases short, with 13 bases between. CDR3 in DNA: TGTGCCAGCAGCTTAGACGGGGACTCGGCAGAGACCCAGTACTTC. Its protein product is CASSLDGDSAETQYF.

There are a few counts of this clone. This chain uses TRBV7-3 with TRBJ2-1, with D possibly being TRBD2 (6 bases). This CDR3 has 13 amino acids. V shed 8 bases and J shed 3 bases, with 11 bases lying between them. Germline values: CDR1 SGHTA, CDR2 FQGTGA. This CDR3 is CASSIAVYNEQFF. In DNA, the CDR3 is TGTGCCAGCTCAATAGCGGTCTACAATGAGCAGTTCTTC.

The CDR3 DNA sequence: TGTGCCAGCAGCGTCCAGGGAGGACCTATTAATGAGCAGTTCTTC. It is translated as CASSVQGGPINEQFF. This chain joins TRBV2 and TRBJ2-1; tentatively, D is TRBD2 (6 bases). V lost 6 bases and J 7 bases, leaving 19 bases between the germline ends. CDR3 length: 15 residues. Germline assignment: CDR1 SNHLY and CDR2 FYNNEI.

The chain is built from TRBV7-8 and TRBJ2-1, with TRBD1 matching over 7 bases. CDR3 size: 15 residues. Germline trimming cut 5 bases from V and 4 bases from J; bases unmatched to any gene: 8. The germline CDR1 and CDR2 sequences are SGHVS and FQNEAQ. This chain's CDR3 is CASSLTPDRYNEQFF. Here the CDR3 DNA reads TGTGCCAGCAGCCTAACCCCGGACAGGTACAATGAGCAGTTCTTC.

This CDR3 is CASSEAQGVLGEKLFF. For the CDR3, the DNA is TGTGCCAGCAGTGAAGCGCAGGGGGTACTTGGTGAAAAACTGTTTTTT. This chain connects TRBV2 to TRBJ1-4; 7 bases map to TRBD1. The CDR3 sequence is 16 residues long. Germline trimming cut 0 bases from V and 7 bases from J; bases unmatched to any gene: 8. CDR1 is SNHLY and CDR2 is FYNNEI in the germline V gene.

CDR3 nucleotide sequence: TGCGCCAGCACGGAGACTAGCGGAGTCAGCTCCTACAATGAGCAGTTCTTC. This gives the protein CASTETSGVSSYNEQFF. J is TRBJ2-1 and V is TRBV5-1; 9 bases line up with TRBD2. Unmatched junction bases numbered 10, after V lost 6 bases and J lost 0 bases. The germline gives CDR1 SGHRS, CDR2 YFSETQ. The CDR3 loop spans 17 amino acids.

The chain links TRBV7-9 to TRBJ2-5; a possible D gene is TRBD2 (5 bases). This CDR3 spans 17 amino acids. V shed 1 base and J shed 7 bases, with 22 bases lying between them. In germline, CDR1 is SEHNR, CDR2 FQNEAQ (reference sequence). CDR3 in DNA: TGTGCCAGCAGCTTAGAGTACGGTGGTGCCTCGGCGGGGACCCAGTACTTC. This gives the protein CASSLEYGGASAGTQYF.

A single count supports this clone. The V gene is TRBV11-2, the J gene TRBJ2-7; a weak D match, TRBD2 (6 bases). The length of the CDR3 is 16 residues. Trimming stripped 5 bases from V and 2 bases from J, with 19 bases between. Germline CDR1 and CDR2: SGHAT and FQNNGV. CDR3: CASSLFAGRAPYEQYF. The CDR3 region has the DNA TGTGCCAGCAGCCTATTCGCGGGAAGGGCCCCCTACGAGCAGTACTTC. Full variable domain (outside the CDR3, taken from reference TRBV11-2 and TRBJ2-7): EAGVAQSPRYKIIEKRQSVAFWCNPISGHATLYWYQQILGQGPKLLIQFQNNGVVDDSQLPKDRFSAERLKGVDSTLKIQPAKLEDSAVYLCASSLFAGRAPYEQYFGPGTRLTVT.

The rearrangement uses TRBV29-1 and TRBJ1-4, with D possibly matching TRBD1 (5 bases). V was clipped by 4 bases and J by 3 bases, with 12 bases between them. Per the germline V gene, CDR1 is SQVTM and CDR2 is ANQGSEA. The CDR3 loop spans 14 amino acids. The chain's CDR3 is CSVGFRQSNEKLFF. CDR3 in DNA: TGCAGCGTTGGATTCCGACAGTCTAATGAAAAACTGTTTTTT.

The rearrangement uses TRBV14 and TRBJ2-7; D is unclear. The CDR3 has 13 residues. The V end was cut by 1 base, the J end by 13 bases, with 17 bases between. The germline V gene has CDR1 SGHDN and CDR2 FVKESK. The CDR3 spells CASSQGQSSSLYF. For the CDR3, the DNA is TGTGCCAGCAGCCAAGGTCAATCGTCTAGTTTATACTTC.

This chain connects TRBV6-5 to TRBJ2-7; unclear D gene. Germline loops: CDR1 MNHEY, CDR2 SVGAGI. V was clipped by 5 bases and J by 4 bases, with 6 bases between them. This CDR3 contains 11 residues. In DNA form, the CDR3 reads TGTGCCAGCAGTGAGCGTTACGAGCAGTACTTC. This sequence encodes CASSERYEQYF.

This chain uses TRBV5-1 with TRBJ2-2; 8 bases are a match to TRBD2. This CDR3 has 14 residues. Germline V gene data show CDR1 as SGHRS and CDR2 as YFSETQ. V dropped 5 bases and J dropped 4; count of bases not matched to a gene: 4. CDR3 in amino acids: CASSGTRPTGELFF. CDR3 bases: TGCGCCAGCAGTGGGACTAGACCCACCGGGGAGCTGTTTTTT.

The chain links TRBV7-8 to TRBJ2-1; TRBD1 agrees at 11 bases. The germline V gene encodes CDR1 SGHVS and CDR2 FQNEAQ. CDR3 length: 16 residues. V shed 0 bases, J shed 3 bases, and the junction held 1 base outside the gene matches. In nucleotides, the CDR3 is TGTGCCAGCAGCTTAGCCGGGACAGGGGGCTACAATGAGCAGTTCTTC. This translates into CASSLAGTGGYNEQFF.

This clone was seen only a few times. This chain joins TRBV2 and TRBJ1-3; 7 bases fit TRBD1. CDR1 is SNHLY and CDR2 is FYNNEI in the germline V gene. V shed 7 bases, J shed 0 bases, and the junction held 18 bases outside the gene matches. This CDR3 is 19 amino acids long. The CDR3 is CASTRTGQYNTVSGNTIYF. CDR3 bases: TGTGCCAGCACCCGGACAGGACAGTATAACACGGTCTCTGGAAACACCATATATTTT.